One and the same sample provided the 7 T cell receptor beta chains below, sequenced in a study of cytomegalovirus exposure and HLA in healthy donors. The PCR ran on 60 Vbeta and 13 Jbeta primers. TCRdb's copy holds only in-frame clones and misses some; the assay was immunoSEQ multiplex PCR. The sample lists around 64,000 clones; about 60% were seen once. The sample comprised PBMCs. The receptors were gathered from a woman aged 45-59 years in good health and CMV-seronegative.

This clone was observed a single time. CDR3 in amino acids: CSVEFLQETQYF. The CDR3 DNA reads as TGCAGCGTTGAATTCCTCCAAGAGACCCAGTACTTC. The V gene is TRBV29-1, the J gene TRBJ2-5; D is ambiguous. Trimming took 2 bases from V and 1 from J, leaving 5 bases between them. The CDR3 extends over 12 amino acids. The germline V gene has CDR1 SQVTM and CDR2 ANQGSEA.

The chain is built from TRBV4-3 and TRBJ2-7; 12 nucleotides align to TRBD2. The V and J ends lost 4 bases and 5 bases, in that order; junction bases with no gene match: 15. Germline V gives CDR1 LGHNA, CDR2 YSLEER. This CDR3 is 18 amino acids long. The CDR3 DNA follows: TGCGCCAGCAGCCCCAACCCCCTACTAGCGGGGGGAGGCAACGAGCAGTACTTC. It specifies CASSPNPLLAGGGNEQYF.

The rearrangement joins TRBV5-6 to TRBJ2-1, with 8 bases that match TRBD2. Trimming cost V 0 bases and J 12 bases; bases outside gene matches: 2. This CDR3 has 12 residues. Per the germline V gene, CDR1 is SGHDT and CDR2 is YYEEEE. The DNA of the CDR3 is TGTGCCAGCAGCTTGGCCCGGGAGGGGCAGTTCTTC. Translating it yields CASSLAREGQFF. Based on the CDR3 plus reference TRBV5-6 and TRBJ2-1, the full variable domain is DAGVTQSPTHLIKTRGQQVTLRCSPKSGHDTVSWYQQALGQGPQFIFQYYEEEERQRGNFPDRFSGHQFPNYSSELNVNALLLGDSALYLCASSLAREGQFFGPGTRLTVL.

This clone was recorded only once. This chain links TRBV9 with TRBJ2-1; 7 positions agree with TRBD1. The CDR3 sequence is 17 residues long. Germline CDR1 is SGDLS and CDR2 is YYNGEE. After removal of 4 bases from V and 0 bases from J, the junction contained 10 bases not matched to a gene. CDR3 coding DNA: TGTGCCAGCAGCCCGGAGAGGGGGCGGCCCTCCTACAATGAGCAGTTCTTC. It is translated as CASSPERGRPSYNEQFF.

This clone was seen just once. The genes are TRBV19 and TRBJ1-5; D remains ambiguous. Germline V CDR1 and CDR2: LNHDA, SQIVND (reference sequence). Deletions cut 0 bases from V and 9 bases from J, with 15 bases between. The CDR3 is 15 amino acids. This CDR3 reads CASSIDNGNSVPQHF. DNA of the CDR3: TGTGCCAGTAGTATAGATAACGGGAATTCGGTGCCCCAGCATTTT.

The rearrangement joins TRBV4-2 to TRBJ2-1; D is unresolved. Between the trimmed V and J ends, which lost 3 bases and 5 bases, there was a span of 8 bases. This CDR3 has 13 residues. The germline gives CDR1 LGHNA, CDR2 YNFKEQ. In nucleotides, the CDR3 is TGTGCCAGCAGCCACCCTGGGCACAATGAGCAGTTCTTC. Amino acid sequence: CASSHPGHNEQFF.

Comments on this clone: Other nucleotide sequences from this sample produce the same CDR3. The V and J genes are TRBV4-2 and TRBJ2-7, with 12 bases fitting TRBD2. From germline, CDR1 is LGHNA and CDR2 YNFKEQ. The V and J ends lost 1 base and 1 base, in that order; junction bases with no gene match: 8. This CDR3 has 18 residues. CDR3: CASSQAGGGTSGSYEQYF. The CDR3 DNA reads TGTGCCAGCAGCCAAGCAGGGGGTGGGACTAGCGGGTCCTACGAGCAGTACTTC.